This TCR beta chain was recorded in a study of CD8+ T cells in alopecia areata. The overall study: Twice daily, treated patients received 5 to 10 mg of oral tofacitinib. Study-level points and caveats: Normal skin contains resident alphabeta T cells, and these are also sequenced in scalp samples. In lesional scalp, particularly from alopecia totalis/universalis, clonality was higher than in normal scalp. Mouse data revealed clearer TCR sharing than patient data did, a gap possibly tied to HLA.

This clone was seen more than once but under ten times. Its antigen is as yet unknown. The CDR3 spans 14 residues. The V end lost 2 bases, the J end lost 5 bases, and 11 bases lay between the germline ends. The authors extracted RNA and reverse transcribed it into cDNA as the sequencing template. TCRdb keeps only in-frame clones here, not all; method: immunoSEQ multiplex PCR. The sample holds some 150,000 clones, around 71% seen once. Material: CD8+ T cells sorted from blood, obtained at week 0. This receptor was obtained from a human donor with alopecia areata. The chain links TRBV23-1 to TRBJ2-3, with a tentative D call TRBD1 (5 bases). TRBV23-1 is an ORF, with its function uncertain. CDR3 region: CASSQPIGVDTQYF. The CDR3 DNA reads TGCGCCAGCAGTCAACCGATAGGGGTAGATACGCAGTATTTT.